This T cell receptor beta chain stems from a study of T cell responses to AZD1222 COVID-19 vaccine. Study results and limitations: Regions 160-218 and 743-854 dominated among vaccine-associated CD4 TCRs spanning spike. Clonal diversity may have been underestimated, and the donors were mostly white British, with more females than males.

This clone was detected only a few times. Its antigen is unknown. Using immunoSEQ multiplex PCR, the repertoire was profiled, and TCRdb retains in-frame clones only, with some absent. Of about 150,000 clones listed, roughly nine tenths are singletons. V dropped 0 bases and J dropped 2 bases, with 2 bases sitting between them. Germline CDR1 SGHNT, CDR2 YYREEE (reference sequence). The CDR3 extends over 12 amino acids. The rearrangement joins TRBV5-4 to TRBJ2-5; no definite D call. Source: peripheral blood, taken on day 0 of AZD1222 vaccination. The sequence derives from an adult in good health. CDR3 coding DNA: TGTGCCAGCAGCTTGGATCAAGAGACCCAGTACTTC. Residues: CASSLDQETQYF.